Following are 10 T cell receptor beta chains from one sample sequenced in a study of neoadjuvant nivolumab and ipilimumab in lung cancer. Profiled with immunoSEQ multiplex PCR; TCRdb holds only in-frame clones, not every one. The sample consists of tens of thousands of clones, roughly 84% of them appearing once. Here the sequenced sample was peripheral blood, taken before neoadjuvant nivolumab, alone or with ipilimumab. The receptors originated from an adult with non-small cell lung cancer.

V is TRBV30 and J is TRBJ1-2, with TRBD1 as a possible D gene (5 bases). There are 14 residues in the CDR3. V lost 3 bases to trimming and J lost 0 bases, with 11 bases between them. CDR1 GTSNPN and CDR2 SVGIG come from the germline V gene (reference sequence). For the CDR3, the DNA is TGTGCCTGGAGCAGGGCCCTGTCTAACTATGGCTACACCTTC. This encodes CAWSRALSNYGYTF.

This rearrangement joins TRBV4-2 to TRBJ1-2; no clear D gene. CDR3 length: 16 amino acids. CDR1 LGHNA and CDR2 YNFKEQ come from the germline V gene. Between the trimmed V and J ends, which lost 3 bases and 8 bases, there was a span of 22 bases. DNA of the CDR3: TGTGCCAGCAGCCAGGCCCAAGGGTTCGGACTAGGAGGCTACACCTTC. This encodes CASSQAQGFGLGGYTF.

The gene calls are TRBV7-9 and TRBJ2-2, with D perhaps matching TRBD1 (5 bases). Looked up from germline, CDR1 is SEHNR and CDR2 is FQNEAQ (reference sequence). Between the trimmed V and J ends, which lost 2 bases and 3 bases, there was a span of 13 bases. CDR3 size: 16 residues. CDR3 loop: CASSLYSGHDTGELFF. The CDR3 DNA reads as TGTGCCAGCAGCTTATATTCAGGGCATGACACCGGGGAGCTGTTTTTT.

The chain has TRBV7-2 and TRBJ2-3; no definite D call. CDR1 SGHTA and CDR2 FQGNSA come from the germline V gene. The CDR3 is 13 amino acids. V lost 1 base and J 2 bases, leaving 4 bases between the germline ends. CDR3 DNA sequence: TGTGCCAGCAGCTTAGTAGTCACAGATACGCAGTATTTT. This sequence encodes CASSLVVTDTQYF.

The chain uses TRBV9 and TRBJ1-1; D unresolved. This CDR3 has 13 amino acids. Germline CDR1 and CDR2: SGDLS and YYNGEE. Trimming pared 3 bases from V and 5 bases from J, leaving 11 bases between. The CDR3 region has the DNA TGTGCCAGCAGCGGTCAAAGAGGTACTGAAGCTTTCTTT. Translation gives CASSGQRGTEAFF.

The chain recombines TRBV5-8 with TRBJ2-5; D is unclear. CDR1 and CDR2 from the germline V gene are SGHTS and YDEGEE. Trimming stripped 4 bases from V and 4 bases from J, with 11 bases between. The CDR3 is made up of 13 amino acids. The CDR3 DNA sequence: TGTGCCAGCAGCCCCGGTTGGGGAGAGACCCAGTACTTC. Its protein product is CASSPGWGETQYF.

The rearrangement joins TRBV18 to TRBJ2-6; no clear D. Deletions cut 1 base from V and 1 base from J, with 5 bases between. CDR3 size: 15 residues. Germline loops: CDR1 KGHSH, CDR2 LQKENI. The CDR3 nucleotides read TGTGCCAGCTCACCACAATATTCTGGGGCCAACGTCCTGACTTTC. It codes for CASSPQYSGANVLTF.

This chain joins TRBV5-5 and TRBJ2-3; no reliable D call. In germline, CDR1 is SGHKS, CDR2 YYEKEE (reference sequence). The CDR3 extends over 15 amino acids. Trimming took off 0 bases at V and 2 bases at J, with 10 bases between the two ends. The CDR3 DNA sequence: TGTGCCAGCAGCTTGGGGACCCTAAACACAGATACGCAGTATTTT. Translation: CASSLGTLNTDTQYF.

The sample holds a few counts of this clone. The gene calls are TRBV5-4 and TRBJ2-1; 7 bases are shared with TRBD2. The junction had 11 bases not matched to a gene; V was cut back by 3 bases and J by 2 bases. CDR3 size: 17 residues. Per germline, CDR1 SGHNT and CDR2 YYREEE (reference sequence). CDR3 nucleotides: TGTGCCAGCAGCTGGGGTAGCGCGGGGAGGGCCTACAATGAGCAGTTCTTC. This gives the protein CASSWGSAGRAYNEQFF.

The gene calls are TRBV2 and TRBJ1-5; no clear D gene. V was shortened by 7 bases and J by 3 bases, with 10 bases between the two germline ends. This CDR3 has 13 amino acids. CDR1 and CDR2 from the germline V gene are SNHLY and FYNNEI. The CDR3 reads CASKRDNNQPQHF. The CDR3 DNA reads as TGTGCCAGCAAGAGGGATAACAATCAGCCCCAGCATTTT. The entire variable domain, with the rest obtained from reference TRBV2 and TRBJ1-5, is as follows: EPEVTQTPSHQVTQMGQEVILRCVPISNHLYFYWYRQILGQKVEFLVSFYNNEISEKSEIFDDQFSVERPDGSNFTLKIRSTKLEDSAMYFCASKRDNNQPQHFGDGTRLSIL.